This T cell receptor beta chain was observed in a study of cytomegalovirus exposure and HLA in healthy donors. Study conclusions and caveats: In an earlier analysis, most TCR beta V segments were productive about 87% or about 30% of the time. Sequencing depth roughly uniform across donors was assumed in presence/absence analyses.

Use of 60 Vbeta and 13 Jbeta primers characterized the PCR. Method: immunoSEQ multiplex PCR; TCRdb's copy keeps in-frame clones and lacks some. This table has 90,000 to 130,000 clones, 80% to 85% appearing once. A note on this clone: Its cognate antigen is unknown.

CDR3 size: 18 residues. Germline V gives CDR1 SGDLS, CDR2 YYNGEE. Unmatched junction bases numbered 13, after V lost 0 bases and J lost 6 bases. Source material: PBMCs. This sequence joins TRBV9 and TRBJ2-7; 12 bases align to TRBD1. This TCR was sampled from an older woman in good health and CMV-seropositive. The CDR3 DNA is TGTGCCAGCAGCGTAGCTGAGGGACAGGGGGCCCTAGGAGGCGAGCAGTACTTC. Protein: CASSVAEGQGALGGEQYF.